Described below is a single T cell receptor (beta chain) sequence and its context. The source of the sample is a study of Ad26.COV2.S vaccination and SARS-CoV-2 variants. Documented treatment: roughly 18 received Ad26.COV2.S at low or high dose, single or two shots; five or six received placebo; per-sample allocation not given. Sampling happened 63 days after the first vaccine or placebo injection. Profiled with immunoSEQ multiplex PCR; TCRdb holds only in-frame clones, not every one. The data hold about 680,000 clones, with roughly 90% observed a single time. Sequences were derived from peripheral blood, sampled in a trial of Ad26.COV2.S vaccine versus placebo. The origin of this receptor is a person aged 18-60 years who received the Ad26.COV2.S COVID-19 vaccine or a placebo.

The CDR3: CASSPGVDEQYF. CDR3 nucleotide sequence: TGTGCCAGCAGCCCAGGGGTGGACGAGCAGTACTTC. This chain uses TRBV11-2 with TRBJ2-7; possibly TRBD1 for D (6 bases). V gave up 5 bases and J gave up 5 bases, with 10 bases separating them. CDR3 length: 12 amino acids. CDR1 and CDR2 from the germline V gene are SGHAT and FQNNGV.